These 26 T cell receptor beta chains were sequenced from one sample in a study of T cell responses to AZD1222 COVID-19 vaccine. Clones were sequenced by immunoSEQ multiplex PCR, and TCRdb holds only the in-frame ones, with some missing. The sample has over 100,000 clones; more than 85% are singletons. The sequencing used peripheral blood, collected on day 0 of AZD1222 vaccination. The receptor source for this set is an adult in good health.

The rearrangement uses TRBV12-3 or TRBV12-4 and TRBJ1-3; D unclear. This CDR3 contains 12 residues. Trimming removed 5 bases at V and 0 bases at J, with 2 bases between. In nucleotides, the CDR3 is TGTGCCAGCAGTGGCTCTGGAAACACCATATATTTT. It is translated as CASSGSGNTIYF.

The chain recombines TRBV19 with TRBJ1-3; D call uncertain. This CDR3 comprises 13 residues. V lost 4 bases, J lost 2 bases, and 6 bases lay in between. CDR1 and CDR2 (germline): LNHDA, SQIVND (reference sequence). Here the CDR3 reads CASSTLPGNTIYF. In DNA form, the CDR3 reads TGTGCCAGTAGTACTCTTCCTGGAAACACCATATATTTT. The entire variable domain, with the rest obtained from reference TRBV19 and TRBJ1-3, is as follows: DGGITQSPKYLFRKEGQNVTLSCEQNLNHDAMYWYRQDPGQGLRLIYYSQIVNDFQKGDIAEGYSVSREKKESFPLTVTSAQKNPTAFYLCASSTLPGNTIYFGEGSWLTVV.

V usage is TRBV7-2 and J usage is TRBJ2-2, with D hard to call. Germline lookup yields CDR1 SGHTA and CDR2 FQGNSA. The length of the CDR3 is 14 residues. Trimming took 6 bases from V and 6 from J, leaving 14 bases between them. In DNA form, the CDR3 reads TGTGCCAGCAGTTTGGGCCCAGTGGCCGGGGAGCTGTTTTTT. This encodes CASSLGPVAGELFF.

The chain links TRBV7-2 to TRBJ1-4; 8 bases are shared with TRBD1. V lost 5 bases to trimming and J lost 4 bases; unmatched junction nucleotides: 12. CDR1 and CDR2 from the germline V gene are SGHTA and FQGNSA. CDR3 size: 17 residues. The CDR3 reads CASSPRGRSSGNEKLFF. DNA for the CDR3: TGTGCCAGCAGCCCCAGGGGGCGCTCTTCTGGTAATGAAAAACTGTTTTTT.

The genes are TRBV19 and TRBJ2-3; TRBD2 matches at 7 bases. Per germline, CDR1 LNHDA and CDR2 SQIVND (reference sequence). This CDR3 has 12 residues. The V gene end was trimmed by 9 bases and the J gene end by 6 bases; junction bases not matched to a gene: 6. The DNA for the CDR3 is TGTGCCAGCGGACTAGTAGGGGATACGCAGTATTTT. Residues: CASGLVGDTQYF. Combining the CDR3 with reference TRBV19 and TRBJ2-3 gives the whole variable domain DGGITQSPKYLFRKEGQNVTLSCEQNLNHDAMYWYRQDPGQGLRLIYYSQIVNDFQKGDIAEGYSVSREKKESFPLTVTSAQKNPTAFYLCASGLVGDTQYFGPGTRLTVL.

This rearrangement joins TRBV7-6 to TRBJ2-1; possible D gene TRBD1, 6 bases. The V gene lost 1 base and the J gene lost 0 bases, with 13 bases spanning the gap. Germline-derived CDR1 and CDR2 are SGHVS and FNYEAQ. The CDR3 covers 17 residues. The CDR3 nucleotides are TGTGCCAGCAGCTTAGATCGCGGACAGAGCTCCTACAATGAGCAGTTCTTC. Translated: CASSLDRGQSSYNEQFF.

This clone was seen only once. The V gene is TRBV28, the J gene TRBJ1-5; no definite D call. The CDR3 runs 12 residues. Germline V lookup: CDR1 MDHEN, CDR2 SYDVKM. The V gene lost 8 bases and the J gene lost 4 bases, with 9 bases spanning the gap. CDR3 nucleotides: TGTGCCAGCTTGGGGTCAAATCAGCCCCAGCATTTT. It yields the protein CASLGSNQPQHF.

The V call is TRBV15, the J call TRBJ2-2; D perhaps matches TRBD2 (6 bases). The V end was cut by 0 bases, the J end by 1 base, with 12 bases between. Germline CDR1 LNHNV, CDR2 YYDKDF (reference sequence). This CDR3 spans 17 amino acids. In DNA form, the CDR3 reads TGTGCCACCAGCAGAGATCAGGAGGGCCAGAACACCGGGGAGCTGTTTTTT. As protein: CATSRDQEGQNTGELFF.

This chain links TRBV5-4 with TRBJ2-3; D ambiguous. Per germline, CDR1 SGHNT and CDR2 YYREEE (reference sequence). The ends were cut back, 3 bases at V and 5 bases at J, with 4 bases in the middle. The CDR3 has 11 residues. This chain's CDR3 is CASSSVDTQYF. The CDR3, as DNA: TGTGCCAGCAGCTCCGTAGATACGCAGTATTTT.

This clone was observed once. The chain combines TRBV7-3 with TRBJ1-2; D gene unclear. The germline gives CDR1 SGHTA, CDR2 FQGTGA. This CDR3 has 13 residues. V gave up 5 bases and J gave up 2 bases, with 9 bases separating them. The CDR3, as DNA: TGTGCCAGCAGCCCGGCTTCAAACTATGGCTACACCTTC. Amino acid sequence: CASSPASNYGYTF.

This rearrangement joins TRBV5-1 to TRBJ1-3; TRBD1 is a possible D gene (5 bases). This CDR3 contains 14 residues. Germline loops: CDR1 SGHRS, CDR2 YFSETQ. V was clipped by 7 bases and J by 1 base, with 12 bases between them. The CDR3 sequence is CASSSGGSGNTIYF. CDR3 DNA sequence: TGCGCCAGCTCCTCGGGGGGGTCTGGAAACACCATATATTTT.

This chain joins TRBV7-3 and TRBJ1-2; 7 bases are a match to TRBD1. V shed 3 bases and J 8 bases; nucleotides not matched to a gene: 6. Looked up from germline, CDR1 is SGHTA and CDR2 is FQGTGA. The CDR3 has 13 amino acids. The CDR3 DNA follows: TGTGCCAGCAGCTTCAAGCCGGGACAGGGCTACACCTTC. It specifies CASSFKPGQGYTF.

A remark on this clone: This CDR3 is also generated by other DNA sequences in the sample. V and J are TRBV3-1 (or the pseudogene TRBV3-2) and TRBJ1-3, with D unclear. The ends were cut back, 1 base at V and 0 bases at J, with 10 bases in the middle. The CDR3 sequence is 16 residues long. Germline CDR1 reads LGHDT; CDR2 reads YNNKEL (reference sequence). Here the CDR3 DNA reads TGTGCCAGCAGCCAAGGGAGGAGCCTCTCTGGAAACACCATATATTTT. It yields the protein CASSQGRSLSGNTIYF.

DNA for the CDR3: TGTGCCAGTAGTCCCTCCAGGGGATTCGGGGAGCTGTTTTTT. Translating gives CASSPSRGFGELFF. The J gene is TRBJ2-2, the V gene TRBV19, with D possibly being TRBD1 (6 bases). The CDR3 sequence is 14 residues long. Deletions cut 5 bases from V and 7 bases from J, with 14 bases between. Germline V lookup: CDR1 LNHDA, CDR2 SQIVND (reference sequence).

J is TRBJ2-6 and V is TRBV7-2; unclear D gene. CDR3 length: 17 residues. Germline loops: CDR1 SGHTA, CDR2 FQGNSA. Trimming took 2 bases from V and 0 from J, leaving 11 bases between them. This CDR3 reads CASSLHPERSGANVLTF. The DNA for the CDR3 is TGTGCCAGCAGCTTACACCCTGAGCGCTCTGGGGCCAACGTCCTGACTTTC.

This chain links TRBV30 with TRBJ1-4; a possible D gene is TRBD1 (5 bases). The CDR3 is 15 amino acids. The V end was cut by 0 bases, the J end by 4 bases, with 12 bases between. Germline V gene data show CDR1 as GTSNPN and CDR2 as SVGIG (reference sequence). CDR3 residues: CAWSVQIGVNEKLFF. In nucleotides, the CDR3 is TGTGCCTGGAGTGTACAAATAGGGGTTAATGAAAAACTGTTTTTT.

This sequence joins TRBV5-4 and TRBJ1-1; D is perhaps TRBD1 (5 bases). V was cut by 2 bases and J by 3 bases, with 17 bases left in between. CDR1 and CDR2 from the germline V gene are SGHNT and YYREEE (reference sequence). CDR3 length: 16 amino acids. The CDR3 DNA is TGTGCCAGCAGCTTCAATAGGCAGGGCAGCTACACTGAAGCTTTCTTT. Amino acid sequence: CASSFNRQGSYTEAFF.

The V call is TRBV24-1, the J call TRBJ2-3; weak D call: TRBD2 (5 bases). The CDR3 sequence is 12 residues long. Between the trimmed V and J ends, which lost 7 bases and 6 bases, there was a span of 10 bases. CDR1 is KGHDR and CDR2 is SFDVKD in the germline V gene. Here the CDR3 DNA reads TGTGCCACCAGCGAGGGTGGGGATACGCAGTATTTT. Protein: CATSEGGDTQYF.

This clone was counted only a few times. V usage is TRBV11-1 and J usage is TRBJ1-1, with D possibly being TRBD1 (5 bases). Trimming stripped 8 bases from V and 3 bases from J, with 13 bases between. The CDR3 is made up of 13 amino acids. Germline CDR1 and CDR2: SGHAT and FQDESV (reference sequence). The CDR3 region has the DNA TGTGCCAGCCTGGCAGGGTGGGACACTGAAGCTTTCTTT. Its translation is CASLAGWDTEAFF.

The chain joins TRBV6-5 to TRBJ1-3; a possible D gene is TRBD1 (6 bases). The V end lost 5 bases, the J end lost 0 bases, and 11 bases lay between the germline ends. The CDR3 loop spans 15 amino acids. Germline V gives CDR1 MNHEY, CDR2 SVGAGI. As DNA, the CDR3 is TGTGCCAGCAGTCCGACAGGACTCTCTGGAAACACCATATATTTT. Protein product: CASSPTGLSGNTIYF.

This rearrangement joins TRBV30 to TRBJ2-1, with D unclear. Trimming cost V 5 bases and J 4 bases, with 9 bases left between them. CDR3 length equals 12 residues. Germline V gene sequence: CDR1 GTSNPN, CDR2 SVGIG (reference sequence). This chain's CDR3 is CAWVESYNEQFF. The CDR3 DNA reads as TGTGCCTGGGTGGAGTCTTACAATGAGCAGTTCTTC.

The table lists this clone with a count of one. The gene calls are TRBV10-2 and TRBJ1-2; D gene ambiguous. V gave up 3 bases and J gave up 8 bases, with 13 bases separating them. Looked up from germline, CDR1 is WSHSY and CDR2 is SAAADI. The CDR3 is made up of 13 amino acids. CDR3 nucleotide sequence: TGCGCCAGCAGTGAATGGATCGATAGGGGCTACACCTTC. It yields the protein CASSEWIDRGYTF.

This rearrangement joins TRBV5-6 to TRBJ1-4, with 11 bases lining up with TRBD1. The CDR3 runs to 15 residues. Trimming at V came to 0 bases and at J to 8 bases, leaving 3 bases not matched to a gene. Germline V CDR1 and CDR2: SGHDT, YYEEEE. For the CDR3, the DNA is TGTGCCAGCAGCTTGGGGGACAGGGGGAACGAAAAACTGTTTTTT. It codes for CASSLGDRGNEKLFF.

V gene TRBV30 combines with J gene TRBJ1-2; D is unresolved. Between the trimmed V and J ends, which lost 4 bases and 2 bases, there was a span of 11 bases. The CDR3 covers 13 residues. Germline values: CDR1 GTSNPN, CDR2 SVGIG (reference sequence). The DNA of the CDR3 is TGTGCCTGGAATTCTCGAGGAAACTATGGCTACACCTTC. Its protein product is CAWNSRGNYGYTF.

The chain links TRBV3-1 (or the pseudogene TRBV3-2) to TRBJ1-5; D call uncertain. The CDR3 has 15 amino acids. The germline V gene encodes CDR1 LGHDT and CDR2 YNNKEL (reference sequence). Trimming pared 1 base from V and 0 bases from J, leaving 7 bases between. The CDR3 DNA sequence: TGTGCCAGCAGCCAAGGCCCGGGTAGCAATCAGCCCCAGCATTTT. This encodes CASSQGPGSNQPQHF.

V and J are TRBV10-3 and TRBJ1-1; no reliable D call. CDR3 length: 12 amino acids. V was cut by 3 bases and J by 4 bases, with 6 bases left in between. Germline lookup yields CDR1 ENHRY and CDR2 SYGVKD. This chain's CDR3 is CAISDGVTEAFF. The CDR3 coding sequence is TGTGCCATCAGTGATGGGGTCACTGAAGCTTTCTTT.